This T cell receptor beta chain derives from a study of neoadjuvant anti-PD-1 for oral cavity cancer. Across the study: Around day 43, patients without progression received a fourth nivolumab dose before surgery.

These oral cavity squamous cell carcinomas were HPV-negative and locally advanced. Note on this clone: Its specificity is not known.

Blood libraries mostly used approximately 450 ng genomic DNA, six replicates each. Sequencing used immunoSEQ multiplex PCR; TCRdb keeps in-frame clones, though not all of them. This table holds around 12,000 clones, around 66% found once. Trimming pared 4 bases from V and 8 bases from J, leaving 20 bases between. In germline, CDR1 is MDHEN, CDR2 SYDVKM. This CDR3 spans 15 amino acids. Study findings and constraints: Pretreatment Treg/Th17 ratio correlated inversely with post-treatment tumor clonality.

This clonotype was sampled from a person between 35 and 79 years old with oral cavity squamous cell carcinoma. This sample comprised PBMCs, obtained before nivolumab (anti-PD-1) treatment. This sequence joins TRBV28 and TRBJ1-2, with D possibly being TRBD1 (5 bases). CDR3 residues: CASSSDSSTSGGYTF. The CDR3 bases are TGTGCCAGCAGTTCCGACAGCTCGACCTCGGGGGGCTACACCTTC.